The next 23 T cell receptor beta chains were all read from a single sample in a study of cytomegalovirus exposure and HLA in healthy donors. PCR amplification relied on 60 Vbeta primers (plus 13 Jbeta primers). Some clones are missing from TCRdb's copy, which holds only in-frame ones; the method was immunoSEQ multiplex PCR. The sample contains approximately 220,000 clones, 76% of which appear only once. Specimen: PBMCs. These TCRs come from a man younger than 30 in good health and CMV-seronegative.

This rearrangement joins TRBV30 to TRBJ1-2; weak D call: TRBD1 (6 bases). Deletions cut 1 base from V and 5 bases from J, with 11 bases between. The CDR3 consists of 13 residues. CDR1 GTSNPN and CDR2 SVGIG come from the germline V gene (reference sequence). This CDR3 reads CAWSARDIYGYTF. CDR3 bases: TGTGCCTGGAGTGCCCGGGACATATATGGCTACACCTTC.

This clone was seen a handful of times. This rearrangement joins TRBV7-3 to TRBJ1-6, with D perhaps matching TRBD1 (5 bases). The CDR3 is made up of 14 amino acids. Trimming cost V 3 bases and J 7 bases, with 10 bases left between them. Germline CDR1 and CDR2: SGHTA and FQGTGA. In nucleotides, the CDR3 is TGTGCCAGCAGCTTCCGTCGGGGGAATTCACCCCTCCACTTT. It encodes CASSFRRGNSPLHF.

A word on this clone: The junction differs from germline at one of its ends, possibly a read error. The chain carries TRBV4-1 and TRBJ2-7, with D maybe TRBD1 (8 bases). Germline V gene sequence: CDR1 MGHRA, CDR2 YSYEKL. The CDR3 is 16 residues long. CDR3 coding DNA: TGCGCCAGCAGCCCCCCAGGGGGCGGGGGCTCCCACGAGCAGTACTTC. This sequence encodes CASSPPGGGGSHEQYF.

The gene calls are TRBV7-9 and TRBJ1-2, with D perhaps matching TRBD1 (5 bases). V shed 5 bases and J shed 6 bases, with 7 bases lying between them. CDR3 length: 11 residues. The germline V gene has CDR1 SEHNR and CDR2 FQNEAQ (reference sequence). CDR3 coding DNA: TGTGCCAGCAGCCTGACAGATGGCTACACCTTC. It codes for CASSLTDGYTF.

V usage is TRBV13 and J usage is TRBJ1-5, with D possibly TRBD1 on 6 matching bases. The CDR3 has 15 residues. The ends were cut back, 5 bases at V and 0 bases at J, with 11 bases in the middle. Germline V gene sequence: CDR1 PRHDT, CDR2 FYEKMQ (reference sequence). The CDR3 DNA sequence: TGTGCCAGCAGCATTCGGACAGCTAGCAATCAGCCCCAGCATTTT. Its protein product is CASSIRTASNQPQHF.

The J gene is TRBJ1-3, the V gene TRBV2; 8 bases match TRBD1. This CDR3 region has 15 residues. The junction had 9 bases not matched to a gene; V was cut back by 8 bases and J by 3 bases. The germline V gene has CDR1 SNHLY and CDR2 FYNNEI. As DNA, the CDR3 is TGTGCCAGCGTCCCCCAGGGGGCGTATGGAAACACCATATATTTT. Its protein is CASVPQGAYGNTIYF.

This clone was seen a handful of times. J is TRBJ2-5 and V is TRBV28; TRBD1 agrees at 8 bases. The CDR3 loop spans 13 amino acids. The germline V gene encodes CDR1 MDHEN and CDR2 SYDVKM. V shed 7 bases and J 5 bases; nucleotides not matched to a gene: 6. CDR3 bases: TGTGCCAGCACCCCAGGGGGCAGGGAGACCCAGTACTTC. This translates into CASTPGGRETQYF.

The chain recombines TRBV6-5 with TRBJ1-5, with D possibly matching TRBD1 (6 bases). The CDR3 contains 15 residues. Trimming took off 5 bases at V and 0 bases at J, with 11 bases between the two ends. Per the germline V gene, CDR1 is MNHEY and CDR2 is SVGAGI. This CDR3 reads CASSNHRDSNQPQHF. The DNA of the CDR3 is TGTGCCAGCAGTAACCACAGGGATAGCAATCAGCCCCAGCATTTT.

This sequence joins TRBV27 and TRBJ1-5; 12 nucleotides agree with TRBD1. The ends lost 5 bases at V and 6 bases at J; junction bases unmatched: 5. Germline V gene sequence: CDR1 MNHEY, CDR2 SMNVEV (reference sequence). The CDR3 has 15 residues. CDR3 bases: TGTGCCAGCAGTCCGAGGGACAGGGGGCTTCAGCCCCAGCATTTT. Protein: CASSPRDRGLQPQHF.

This clone was seen a single time. The chain has TRBV9 and TRBJ2-1, with TRBD2 matching 9 bases. Germline lookup yields CDR1 SGDLS and CDR2 YYNGEE. The CDR3 is made up of 15 amino acids. V trimming: 2 bases; J trimming: 4 bases; junction bases outside the gene matches: 4. Here the CDR3 reads CASSVGTSQYNEQFF. As DNA, the CDR3 is TGTGCCAGCAGCGTCGGGACTAGCCAATACAATGAGCAGTTCTTC.

The chain combines TRBV28 with TRBJ2-7; D is undetermined. The germline gives CDR1 MDHEN, CDR2 SYDVKM. This CDR3 region has 13 residues. The germline V and J ends were trimmed by 3 bases and 5 bases, with 11 bases remaining between them. The CDR3 nucleotides read TGTGCCAGCAGTTTGCTAGAAAACGACGAGCAGTACTTC. It codes for CASSLLENDEQYF.

This clone was seen a single time. The rearrangement uses TRBV16 and TRBJ2-3; TRBD1 matches 7 bases. The CDR3 is made up of 16 amino acids. Unmatched junction bases numbered 5, after V lost 2 bases and J lost 0 bases. Per the germline V gene, CDR1 is KGHSY and CDR2 is FQNENV. CDR3: CASSQRGQTSTDTQYF. The DNA for the CDR3 is TGTGCCAGCAGCCAAAGGGGACAGACCAGCACAGATACGCAGTATTTT.

In its sample, this clone was seen a few times. The chain is built from TRBV2 and TRBJ1-4; D gene unclear. V gave up 4 bases and J gave up 4 bases, with 10 bases separating them. Germline V gives CDR1 SNHLY, CDR2 FYNNEI. The CDR3 spans 14 residues. In nucleotides, the CDR3 is TGTGCCAGCAGTGGTCGGTCGGGTAATGAAAAACTGTTTTTT. As protein: CASSGRSGNEKLFF.

This sequence joins TRBV7-9 and TRBJ2-5; D perhaps matches TRBD2 (6 bases). The V gene lost 5 bases and the J gene lost 1 base, with 14 bases spanning the gap. CDR3 length: 15 residues. The germline V gene has CDR1 SEHNR and CDR2 FQNEAQ (reference sequence). CDR3 coding DNA: TGTGCCAGCAGCCCCCCCCGGGGGAGCCAAGAGACCCAGTACTTC. Amino acid sequence: CASSPPRGSQETQYF.

The chain employs TRBV4-1 and TRBJ2-7; TRBD2 matches 14 bases. There are 15 residues in the CDR3. The V and J ends lost 1 base and 4 bases, in that order; junction bases with no gene match: 0. Germline V CDR1 and CDR2: MGHRA, YSYEKL. CDR3 amino acids: CASSQGLAGGYEQYF. The CDR3 DNA follows: TGCGCCAGCAGCCAAGGACTAGCGGGAGGGTACGAGCAGTACTTC.

This rearrangement joins TRBV6-5 to TRBJ2-7; 7 bases are shared with TRBD1. CDR3 length: 14 amino acids. The V gene's germline CDR1 is MNHEY and CDR2 SVGAGI. V gave up 5 bases and J gave up 7 bases; unmatched junction bases: 11. The CDR3 is CASSEFNRGSEQYF. The CDR3, as DNA: TGTGCCAGCAGTGAGTTTAACAGGGGCAGTGAGCAGTACTTC.

The gene calls are TRBV5-8 and TRBJ1-1, with TRBD1 matching 7 bases. The CDR3 covers 13 residues. Looked up from germline, CDR1 is SGHTS and CDR2 is YDEGEE. J was trimmed by 6 bases and V by 0 bases; bases with no gene match: 2. CDR3 sequence: CASSLETGPEAFF. The CDR3 DNA follows: TGTGCCAGCAGCTTGGAGACAGGGCCTGAAGCTTTCTTT. Full variable domain (remainder filled in from reference TRBV5-8 and TRBJ1-1): EAGVTQSPTHLIKTRGQQATLRCSPISGHTSVYWYQQALGLGLQFLLWYDEGEERNRGNFPPRFSGRQFPNYSSELNVNALELEDSALYLCASSLETGPEAFFGQGTRLTVV.

The CDR3 DNA sequence: TGTGCCAGCAGCAAAGATTTGGTGGAGACTAGAAAGACCCAGTACTTC. This encodes CASSKDLVETRKTQYF. This chain joins TRBV21-1 and TRBJ2-5; the DNA was not used to check the table's D call, TRBD2. TRBV21-1 is recorded as a pseudogene. This CDR3 has 16 residues.

The V gene is TRBV7-2, the J gene TRBJ2-5; 7 positions match TRBD2. The CDR3 covers 17 residues. V shed 8 bases, J shed 4 bases, and the junction held 19 bases outside the gene matches. Germline loops: CDR1 SGHTA, CDR2 FQGNSA. CDR3 sequence reads: CASRRAGTSRQRETQYF. CDR3 coding DNA: TGTGCCAGCCGACGAGCGGGAACCTCCCGCCAGCGAGAGACCCAGTACTTC.

The rearrangement uses TRBV5-1 and TRBJ2-1; D is unclear. This CDR3 has 13 amino acids. Trimming cost V 2 bases and J 2 bases, with 5 bases left between them. CDR1 SGHRS and CDR2 YFSETQ come from the germline V gene. The CDR3 bases are TGCGCCAGCAGCTTCTCCCCCTACAATGAGCAGTTCTTC. This gives the protein CASSFSPYNEQFF.

The V and J genes are TRBV11-2 and TRBJ1-5, with 10 bases lining up with TRBD1. Germline V gene data show CDR1 as SGHAT and CDR2 as FQNNGV. The CDR3 sequence is 13 residues long. The V gene end was trimmed by 4 bases and the J gene end by 9 bases; junction bases not matched to a gene: 3. The CDR3 DNA follows: TGTGCCAGCAGCTCGGGACAGGGGAGGCCCCAGCATTTT. It codes for CASSSGQGRPQHF.

This chain links TRBV10-3 with TRBJ2-7, with 9 bases aligning to TRBD1. This CDR3 is built from 15 residues. CDR1 ENHRY and CDR2 SYGVKD come from the germline V gene. V dropped 3 bases and J dropped 1; count of bases not matched to a gene: 4. The CDR3 coding sequence is TGTGCCATCAGTGACCGGGACAGGGCGTCCTACGAGCAGTACTTC. Translation gives CAISDRDRASYEQYF.

The rearrangement uses TRBV2 and TRBJ2-3, with D perhaps matching TRBD1 (5 bases). This CDR3 is 14 amino acids long. Trimming left V 2 bases short and J 4 bases short, with 10 bases between. CDR1 is SNHLY and CDR2 is FYNNEI in the germline V gene. CDR3 loop: CASSEPLGADTQYF. DNA for the CDR3: TGTGCCAGCAGTGAACCCCTAGGGGCAGATACGCAGTATTTT.